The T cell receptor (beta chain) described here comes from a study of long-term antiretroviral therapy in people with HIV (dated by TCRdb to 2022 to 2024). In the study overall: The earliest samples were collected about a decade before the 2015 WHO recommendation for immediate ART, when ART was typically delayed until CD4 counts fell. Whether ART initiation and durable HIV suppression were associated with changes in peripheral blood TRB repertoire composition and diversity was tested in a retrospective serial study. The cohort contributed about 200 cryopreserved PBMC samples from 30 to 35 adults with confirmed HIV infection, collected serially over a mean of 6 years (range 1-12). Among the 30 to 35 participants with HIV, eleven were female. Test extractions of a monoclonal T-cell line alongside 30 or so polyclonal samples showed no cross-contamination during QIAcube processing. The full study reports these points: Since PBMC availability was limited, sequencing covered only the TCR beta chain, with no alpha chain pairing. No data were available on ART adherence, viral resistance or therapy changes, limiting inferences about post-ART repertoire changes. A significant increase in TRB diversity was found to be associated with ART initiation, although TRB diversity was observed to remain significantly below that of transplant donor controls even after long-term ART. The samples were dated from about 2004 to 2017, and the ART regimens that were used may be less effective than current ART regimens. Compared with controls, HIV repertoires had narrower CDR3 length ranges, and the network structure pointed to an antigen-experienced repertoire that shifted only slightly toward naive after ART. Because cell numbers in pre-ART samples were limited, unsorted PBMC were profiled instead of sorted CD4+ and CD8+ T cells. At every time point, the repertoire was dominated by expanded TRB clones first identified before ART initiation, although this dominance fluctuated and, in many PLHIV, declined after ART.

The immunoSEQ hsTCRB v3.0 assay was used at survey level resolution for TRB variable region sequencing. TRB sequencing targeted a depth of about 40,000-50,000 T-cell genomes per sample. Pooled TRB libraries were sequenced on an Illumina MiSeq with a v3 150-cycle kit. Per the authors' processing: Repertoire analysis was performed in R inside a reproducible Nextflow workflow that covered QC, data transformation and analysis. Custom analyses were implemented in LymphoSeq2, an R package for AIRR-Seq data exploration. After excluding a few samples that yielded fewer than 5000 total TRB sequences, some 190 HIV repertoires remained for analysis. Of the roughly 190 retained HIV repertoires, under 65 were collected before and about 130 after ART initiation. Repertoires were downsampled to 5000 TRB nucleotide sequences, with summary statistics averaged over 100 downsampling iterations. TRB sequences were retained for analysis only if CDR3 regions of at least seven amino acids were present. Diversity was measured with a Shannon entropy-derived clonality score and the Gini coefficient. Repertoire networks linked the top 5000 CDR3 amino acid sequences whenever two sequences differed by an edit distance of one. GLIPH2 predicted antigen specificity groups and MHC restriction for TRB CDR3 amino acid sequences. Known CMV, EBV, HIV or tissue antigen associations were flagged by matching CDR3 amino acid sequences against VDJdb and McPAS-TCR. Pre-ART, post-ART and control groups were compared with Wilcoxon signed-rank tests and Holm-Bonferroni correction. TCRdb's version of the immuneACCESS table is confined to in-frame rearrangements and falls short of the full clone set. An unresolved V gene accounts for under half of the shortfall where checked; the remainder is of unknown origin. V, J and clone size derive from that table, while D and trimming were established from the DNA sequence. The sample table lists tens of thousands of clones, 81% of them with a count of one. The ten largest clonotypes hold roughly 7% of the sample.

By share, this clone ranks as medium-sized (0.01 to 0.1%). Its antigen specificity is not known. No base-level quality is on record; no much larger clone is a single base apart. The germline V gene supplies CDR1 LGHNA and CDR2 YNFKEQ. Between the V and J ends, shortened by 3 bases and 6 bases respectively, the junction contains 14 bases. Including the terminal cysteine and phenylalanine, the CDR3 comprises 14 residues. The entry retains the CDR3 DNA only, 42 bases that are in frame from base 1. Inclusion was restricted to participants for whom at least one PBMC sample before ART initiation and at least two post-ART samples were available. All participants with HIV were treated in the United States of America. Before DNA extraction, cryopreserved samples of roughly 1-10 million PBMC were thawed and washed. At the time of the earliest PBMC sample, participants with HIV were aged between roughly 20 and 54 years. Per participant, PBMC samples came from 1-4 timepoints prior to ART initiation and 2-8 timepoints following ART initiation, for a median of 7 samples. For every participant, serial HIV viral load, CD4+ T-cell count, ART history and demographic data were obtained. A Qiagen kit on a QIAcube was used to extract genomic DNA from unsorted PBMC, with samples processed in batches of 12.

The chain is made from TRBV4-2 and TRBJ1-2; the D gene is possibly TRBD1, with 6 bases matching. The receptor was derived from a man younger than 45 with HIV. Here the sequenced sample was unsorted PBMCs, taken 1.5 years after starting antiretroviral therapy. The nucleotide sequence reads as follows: TGTGCCAGCAGCCACGGTGGGGGGCCTGATGGCTACACCTTC. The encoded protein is CASSHGGGPDGYTF.